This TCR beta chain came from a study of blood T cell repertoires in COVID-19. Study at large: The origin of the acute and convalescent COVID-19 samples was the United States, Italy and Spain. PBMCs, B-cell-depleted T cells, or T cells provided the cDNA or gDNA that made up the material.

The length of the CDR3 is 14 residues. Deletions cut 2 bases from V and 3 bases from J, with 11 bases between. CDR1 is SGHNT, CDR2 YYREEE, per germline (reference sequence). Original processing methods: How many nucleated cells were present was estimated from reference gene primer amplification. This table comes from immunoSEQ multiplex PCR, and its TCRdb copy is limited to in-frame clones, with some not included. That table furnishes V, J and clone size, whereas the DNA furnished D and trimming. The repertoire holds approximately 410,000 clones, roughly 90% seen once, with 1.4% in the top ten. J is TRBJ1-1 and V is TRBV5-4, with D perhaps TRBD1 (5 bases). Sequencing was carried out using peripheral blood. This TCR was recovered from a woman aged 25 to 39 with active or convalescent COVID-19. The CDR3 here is CASSFGTMDTEAFF. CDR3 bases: TGTGCCAGCAGCTTTGGGACTATGGACACTGAAGCTTTCTTT. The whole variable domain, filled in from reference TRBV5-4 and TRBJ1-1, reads ETGVTQSPTHLIKTRGQQVTLRCSSQSGHNTVSWYQQALGQGPQFIFQYYREEENGRGNFPPRFSGLQFPNYSSELNVNALELDDSALYLCASSFGTMDTEAFFGQGTRLTVV.